These T cell receptor beta chains were read from a single sample in a study of T cells expressing NK-cell markers. Each CDR3 protein gets one entry in TCRdb, which reprocessed the 5' RACE reads and gives no DNA. Reported are about 300,000 distinct CDR3 sequences; the ten largest clones contain around 4%. Sequences were obtained from blood T cells: a sorted CD56 or NKG2C T cell subset, CD4+ or CD8+ T cells, or bulk PBMC T cells (not recorded which). The receptor set was obtained from a woman between 18 and 70 years old in good health. Each CDR3 is given with its conserved first and last residue. Each record gives: J gene, V gene, CDR3 protein.

J gene: TRBJ2-3
V gene: TRBV20-1
CDR3 protein: CSAPGSTDTQYF

J gene: TRBJ2-5
V gene: TRBV7-9
CDR3 protein: CASSFQQGPGETQYF

J gene: TRBJ1-1
V gene: TRBV28
CDR3 protein: CASSFRRGEAFF

J gene: TRBJ2-5
V gene: TRBV5-1
CDR3 protein: CASKTASGSTGTQYF

J gene: TRBJ2-7
V gene: TRBV20-1
CDR3 protein: CSARYDRSYEQYF

J gene: TRBJ1-1
V gene: TRBV18
CDR3 protein: CASSGADRVNTEAFF

J gene: TRBJ1-1
V gene: TRBV21-1
CDR3 protein: CASSTRQGRSSDTEAFF

J gene: TRBJ2-1
V gene: TRBV6-5
CDR3 protein: CASSYGVGGVSYNEQFF

J gene: TRBJ2-3
V gene: TRBV6-2/TRBV6-3
CDR3 protein: CASRGTSGRIGDTQYF

J gene: TRBJ2-1
V gene: TRBV24-1
CDR3 protein: CATSEAGLVNEQFF

J gene: TRBJ2-1
V gene: TRBV5-1
CDR3 protein: CASREASSYNEQFF

J gene: TRBJ2-1
V gene: TRBV2
CDR3 protein: CASTFVRGEQFF

J gene: TRBJ2-5
V gene: TRBV10-3
CDR3 protein: CAISAVAGQETQYF

J gene: TRBJ2-7
V gene: TRBV5-4
CDR3 protein: CASSHGVAGYYEQYF

J gene: TRBJ1-1
V gene: TRBV7-2
CDR3 protein: CASSRPQGMNTEAFF

J gene: TRBJ2-7
V gene: TRBV20-1
CDR3 protein: CSARGGLSSYEQYF

J gene: TRBJ2-1
V gene: TRBV12-3/TRBV12-4
CDR3 protein: CASSSWTGGNEQFF

J gene: TRBJ1-5
V gene: TRBV5-1
CDR3 protein: CASSLVGDQPQHF

J gene: TRBJ2-7
V gene: TRBV12-3/TRBV12-4
CDR3 protein: CASSKGLAGGYEQYF

J gene: TRBJ1-5
V gene: TRBV12-3/TRBV12-4
CDR3 protein: CASSLGGARQPQHF

J gene: TRBJ2-4
V gene: TRBV5-1
CDR3 protein: CASSFATSGVGDIQYF

J gene: TRBJ2-2
V gene: TRBV27
CDR3 protein: CASSFLGVHTGELFF

J gene: TRBJ2-3
V gene: TRBV14
CDR3 protein: CASSQGKGSTDTQYF

J gene: TRBJ2-7
V gene: TRBV5-1
CDR3 protein: CASSQTTGGYEQYF

J gene: TRBJ2-2
V gene: TRBV11-2
CDR3 protein: CASSLEGGTSPGELFF

J gene: TRBJ2-5
V gene: TRBV6-1
CDR3 protein: CASSSKGTSGQTQYF

J gene: TRBJ2-3
V gene: TRBV6-2/TRBV6-3
CDR3 protein: CASSYSILARDTQYF

J gene: TRBJ1-4
V gene: TRBV29-1
CDR3 protein: CSVVWTGNEKLFF

J gene: TRBJ2-2
V gene: TRBV6-2/TRBV6-3
CDR3 protein: CASTTNWGLTGELFF

J gene: TRBJ2-4
V gene: TRBV5-4
CDR3 protein: CASSPGRDSKNIQYF

J gene: TRBJ2-7
V gene: TRBV4-2
CDR3 protein: CASSQVRDSEYEQYF

J gene: TRBJ2-5
V gene: TRBV24-1
CDR3 protein: CATSPAGKETQYF